The clone carrying this T cell receptor beta chain was picked up a small number of times. Its matching antigen is unknown. The authors made TCR cDNA by 5'RACE template switching, adding a universal primer site and UMIs. TCRdb re-called the 5' RACE reads through MiXCR, storing one row per CDR3 protein. The sample lists some 300,000 distinct CDR3 sequences, around 10% seen once, with less than 3.5% in the top ten. The data stem from a study of T cells after yellow fever vaccination. Across the whole study: Fractions with few cells were prepared using SMART-Seq v4 Ultra Low Input.

Study-wide findings and caveats: Boosting was followed by the reappearance of most primary-vaccination clones (around 95% CD4, about 88% CD8).

V was trimmed by 3 bases and J by 3 bases, leaving 14 bases between them. The length of the CDR3 is 15 residues. In germline, CDR1 is LGHNA, CDR2 YNFKEQ. The sequencing used CD4+ T cells sorted from PBMCs, collected 45 days after the yellow fever booster vaccination. J is TRBJ1-1 and V is TRBV4-2, with a possible D match to TRBD1 (5 bases). The receptor was derived from a man younger than 30 who received the YFV17D yellow fever vaccine. The chain's CDR3 is CASSHEGRGDTEAFF. The CDR3 nucleotides read TGTGCCAGCAGCCATGAGGGGAGAGGGGACACTGAAGCTTTCTTT.